This T cell receptor beta chain was captured by sequencing in a study of blood T cell repertoires in COVID-19 (TCRdb year 2020). General notes on the study: Samples covering the acute and convalescent phases of COVID-19 were provided by collaborators in the United States, Italy and Spain. The prospective study material was composed of cDNA or gDNA derived from T cells, B-cell-depleted T cells, or PBMCs. The samples were drawn from the first 160 participants of the ongoing ImmuneRACE study and from over 950 subjects provided by 6 global collaborators. The sample metadata nearly always contained a de-identified subject ID, COVID-19 status, age in years and sex. The repertoires were released in a freely available public database meant as a resource for research on the immune response to SARS-CoV-2. Where available, HLA class I and class II types were taken from metadata supplied by the sample provider and were not determined by assay-based typing. Deeply sampled blood TCRbeta repertoires from subjects exposed to, actively infected with, or recovered from COVID-19 were included in the dataset. Study-level results and caveats: The quantity of clinical and demographic metadata differed by source and by participant and was supplied without curation.

The collaborating institutions used their own protocols to collect whole blood in K2EDTA tubes. For TCRbeta analysis, collaborator samples were shipped as frozen whole blood, as isolated PBMCs, or as DNA extracted from either sample type. As concerns this clone: The specificity of this receptor is unknown. Nothing much larger sits one base from this clone, and base qualities are not available.

TCRbeta CDR3 regions were amplified from genomic DNA by means of the immunoSEQ Assay, a bias-controlled multiplex PCR. Processing in the source paper ran as follows. The number of nucleated cells in each sample was estimated from the amplification of reference gene primers within the assay. To quantify the absolute abundance of each unique TCRbeta CDR3 rearrangement, sequence reads were collapsed and filtered. For each sample, productive Simpson clonality was calculated as the square root of Simpson's diversity index over productive rearrangements. This is the immuneACCESS table as TCRdb keeps it, with only in-frame sequences that have V and J called. A part of the clones is gone; compared with another copy, unresolved V genes explain less than half, and the rest is unexplained. The DNA gave D and trimming, while V, J and clone size come from that table. Counted in this sample were around 26,000 clones; approximately 92% of them appeared once. Together, the top ten hold roughly 2% of the sample.

Taken from the germline V gene (reference sequence), the CDR1 and CDR2 loops are DFQATT and SNEGSKA. Trimming removed 6 bases from V and 8 bases from J; the gene matches leave 3 bases unexplained. The CDR3, from cysteine to phenylalanine, totals 10 residues. Only CDR3 DNA remains: 30 bases, in frame from the first base. The source is a human donor in a cohort sampled during active COVID-19. The V and J segments used are TRBV20-1 and TRBJ1-2, with 7 bases aligning to TRBD1. Specimen: peripheral blood. The bases are TGCAGTGCAGCAGGGGGAGGCTACACCTTC. This sequence encodes CSAAGGGYTF.